This passage covers 20 T cell receptor beta chains from one sample sequenced in a study of metastatic and nonmetastatic thyroid tumors. TCRdb re-called clones via MiXCR from the PCR reads. The table records about 16,000 clones, around 32% of them present only once. Each patient went into thyroid surgery without having received any treatment. Material: tumor tissue. Every receptor here comes from a male donor with papillary thyroid cancer or a benign thyroid nodule (not recorded which). Some clones in this sample may be carry-over from other donors' samples.

For the CDR3, the DNA is TGTGCCAGCAGCCCCGGGCGGCTAGCGGGAGAGCATGAGCAGTTCTTC. It codes for CASSPGRLAGEHEQFF. The genes are TRBV11-1 and TRBJ2-1; TRBD2 aligns across 10 bases. The CDR3 loop spans 16 amino acids. The germline CDR1 and CDR2 sequences are SGHAT and FQDESV (reference sequence). J gave up 8 bases and V 5 bases, and 12 bases lay outside the gene matches.

This clone was seen more than once but under ten times. The V and J genes are TRBV6-1 and TRBJ2-7; no clear D. The CDR3 has 12 residues. In germline, CDR1 is MNHNS, CDR2 SASEGT. Trimming took off 2 bases at V and 6 bases at J, with 8 bases between the two ends. CDR3 bases: TGTGCCAGCAGTGAAATGTGGTCCGAGCAGTACTTC. This translates into CASSEMWSEQYF.

A remark on this clone: Compared with germline, one end of the junction differs, possibly owing to a read error. The chain recombines TRBV5-1 with TRBJ2-6; maybe TRBD1 (5 bases). The germline V gene encodes CDR1 SGHRS and CDR2 YFSETQ. This CDR3 region has 16 residues. The CDR3 sequence is CASSLVGSPGANFLTF. The CDR3 nucleotides are TGCGCCAGCAGCTTGGTGGGCAGCCCTGGGGCCAACTTCCTGACTTTC.

This clone has at least ten counts. The CDR3 carries no conserved terminal phenylalanine or tryptophan, so it likely arises from a read error. The genes are TRBV6-1 and TRBJ1-2, with TRBD1 matching over 7 bases. CDR1 is MNHNS and CDR2 is SASEGT in the germline V gene. The V gene end was trimmed by 6 bases and the J gene end by 2 bases; junction bases not matched to a gene: 6. This CDR3 contains 14 residues. CDR3 bases: TGTGCCAGCAGGGGGACAGAGACGAACTATGGCTACACCTCC. Its translation: CASRGTETNYGYTS.

This clone was seen a single time. DNA of the CDR3: TGTGCCAGCAGCCCTTCCACTAGCGGGAGTTCCTACGAGCAGTACTTC. Translating it yields CASSPSTSGSSYEQYF. The J gene is TRBJ2-7, the V gene TRBV11-2; 11 bases align to TRBD2. CDR3 length equals 16 residues. Trimming at V came to 5 bases and at J to 1 base, leaving 7 bases not matched to a gene. Germline lookup yields CDR1 SGHAT and CDR2 FQNNGV.

This clone came up a few times. This chain connects TRBV11-2 to TRBJ2-7; 10 positions match TRBD1. Germline CDR1 SGHAT, CDR2 FQNNGV. V gave up 7 bases and J gave up 4 bases; unmatched junction bases: 13. The length of the CDR3 is 16 residues. The CDR3 here is CASIRYGTGDIYEQYF. Written as DNA, the CDR3 is TGTGCCAGCATCCGATACGGGACAGGGGACATATACGAGCAGTACTTC.

This clone has a single count. The chain is built from TRBV5-1 and TRBJ2-7; D tentatively fits TRBD1 or TRBD2 (6 bases each). The CDR3 covers 15 residues. Looked up from germline, CDR1 is SGHRS and CDR2 is YFSETQ. Trimming cost V 3 bases and J 1 base, with 14 bases left between them. The DNA of the CDR3 is TGCGCCAGCAGCTCGGGGGCGGGGACTTCCTACGAGCAGTACTTC. Protein sequence: CASSSGAGTSYEQYF.

CDR3 sequence reads: CASSLGSLAGVGDTQYF. CDR3 nucleotides: TGTGCCAGCAGCTTAGGTAGCCTAGCGGGAGTAGGAGATACGCAGTATTTT. J is TRBJ2-3 and V is TRBV11-1; 10 bases agree with TRBD2. Germline trimming cut 1 base from V and 5 bases from J; bases unmatched to any gene: 9. The CDR3 spans 17 residues. Germline V gene data show CDR1 as SGHAT and CDR2 as FQDESV (reference sequence).

The V gene is TRBV4-1, the J gene TRBJ2-7, with D possibly called TRBD1 or TRBD2 (5 bases each). Germline loops: CDR1 MGHRA, CDR2 YSYEKL. Trimming stripped 5 bases from V and 0 bases from J, with 11 bases between. CDR3 length: 14 amino acids. CDR3 in amino acids: CASSTRDDSYEQYF. The CDR3 DNA reads as TGCGCCAGCAGCACCCGGGACGACTCCTACGAGCAGTACTTC.

This clone was found a few times. Possible read error: a much larger clone is one base away. This rearrangement joins TRBV12-3 or TRBV12-4 to TRBJ2-1; D possibly uses TRBD1 or TRBD2 (5 bases each). The CDR3 runs to 14 residues. The CDR3 reads CASSFRGSGTEQFF. CDR3 nucleotide sequence: TGCGCCAGCAGTTTTCGGGGAAGTGGGACTGAGCAGTTCTTC.

At least ten counts were recorded for this clone. The chain carries TRBV7-9 and TRBJ2-3, with D possibly matching TRBD1 (5 bases). The CDR3 is 15 amino acids. V shed 1 base and J shed 4 bases, with 12 bases lying between them. Germline CDR1 SEHNR, CDR2 FQNEAQ (reference sequence). The CDR3: CASSLGGPFADTQYF. CDR3 DNA sequence: TGTGCCAGCAGCTTAGGGGGCCCCTTCGCAGATACGCAGTATTTT. The variable domain in full, completed from reference TRBV7-9 and TRBJ2-3, reads DTGVSQNPRHKITKRGQNVTFRCDPISEHNRLYWYRQTLGQGPEFLTYFQNEAQLEKSRLLSDRFSAERPKGSFSTLEIQRTEQGDSAMYLCASSLGGPFADTQYFGPGTRLTVL.

The rearrangement links TRBV5-1 to TRBJ2-7; D is perhaps TRBD2 (6 bases). V lost 7 bases to trimming and J lost 5 bases, with 16 bases between them. Germline assignment: CDR1 SGHRS and CDR2 YFSETQ. The CDR3 contains 13 residues. CDR3 coding DNA: TGCGCCAGCCGGGACTCCCAAGCCCACGAGCAGTACTTC. This gives the protein CASRDSQAHEQYF.

This clone was found a few times. CDR3 nucleotides: TGTGCCAGCAGGCACGGGACAGTCGCCGGGGAGCTGTTTTTT. Translating gives CASRHGTVAGELFF. The V gene is TRBV6-1, the J gene TRBJ2-2, with 7 bases lining up with TRBD1. V dropped 6 bases and J dropped 6; count of bases not matched to a gene: 7. The CDR3 runs 14 residues. Germline V gene lookup returns CDR1 MNHNS and CDR2 SASEGT.

By frequency in the sample, this clone is medium-sized. The rearrangement joins TRBV4-3 to TRBJ2-3; D not resolved. This CDR3 is 15 amino acids long. Germline V gene sequence: CDR1 LGHNA, CDR2 YSLEER. The germline V and J ends were trimmed by 1 base and 1 base, with 9 bases remaining between them. In DNA, the CDR3 is TGCGCCAGCAGCCAAGCGCGGAGTGGCACAGATACGCAGTATTTT. This encodes CASSQARSGTDTQYF.

The rearrangement uses TRBV11-2 and TRBJ2-1; D gene unclear. The length of the CDR3 is 12 residues. The germline CDR1 and CDR2 sequences are SGHAT and FQNNGV. V shed 1 base and J shed 8 bases, with 6 bases lying between them. The CDR3 coding sequence is TGTGCCAGCAGCTTAGGAAGGGATGAGCAGTTCTTC. Translation gives CASSLGRDEQFF.

This sequence joins TRBV14 and TRBJ2-7; 8 positions match TRBD2. With 1 base clipped from V and 1 base from J, the junction kept 9 bases outside the gene matches. From germline, CDR1 is SGHDN and CDR2 FVKESK. This CDR3 has 17 amino acids. The chain's CDR3 is CASSQGGTGGRSYEQYF. The CDR3 DNA sequence: TGTGCCAGCAGCCAAGGGGGAACGGGAGGGCGATCCTACGAGCAGTACTTC.

The chain joins TRBV28 to TRBJ1-5; TRBD1 might be the D (5 bases). The germline V and J ends were trimmed by 3 bases and 3 bases, with 15 bases remaining between them. The germline V gene encodes CDR1 MDHEN and CDR2 SYDVKM. The CDR3 consists of 16 residues. CDR3 residues: CASSFQGEWANQPQHF. The CDR3 DNA sequence: TGTGCCAGCAGTTTCCAGGGTGAGTGGGCCAATCAGCCCCAGCATTTT.

This clone was detected a few times. The chain couples TRBV28 to TRBJ1-5; D remains ambiguous. The CDR3 length is 16 residues. The germline gives CDR1 MDHEN, CDR2 SYDVKM. V was pared by 5 bases and J by 1 base, with 15 bases between. The CDR3 DNA reads TGTGCCAGCAGTCTCTCCTCCGACGGGAGCAATCAGCCCCAGCATTTT. Translating it yields CASSLSSDGSNQPQHF.

V is TRBV6-5 and J is TRBJ1-3; D unresolved. Germline CDR1 reads MNHEY; CDR2 reads SVGAGI. Trimming took off 3 bases at V and 0 bases at J, with 15 bases between the two ends. CDR3 length equals 17 residues. CDR3 sequence reads: CASSYTYRTDSGNTIYF. The CDR3 bases are TGTGCCAGCAGTTATACTTATCGGACGGACTCTGGAAACACCATATATTTT.

This clone was counted a few times. CDR3 sequence: CASSPPGANVLTF. As DNA, the CDR3 is TGTGCCAGCAGCCCCCCTGGGGCCAACGTCCTGACTTTC. This rearrangement joins TRBV6-1 to TRBJ2-6; D unresolved. The CDR3 runs to 13 residues. From germline, CDR1 is MNHNS and CDR2 SASEGT. The V end lost 6 bases, the J end lost 2 bases, and 5 bases lay between the germline ends.